The 4 T cell receptor beta chains below come from one sample, sequenced in a study of cytomegalovirus exposure and HLA in healthy donors. It was with 60 Vbeta and 13 Jbeta primers that the PCR ran. Clones were sequenced by immunoSEQ multiplex PCR, and TCRdb holds only the in-frame ones, with some missing. Of about 40,000 clones in the sample, 68% were seen once. Sequenced sample: PBMCs. The source is a man aged 35 to 55 in good health and CMV-seronegative.

Only a few counts were recorded for this clone. This chain uses TRBV11-2 with TRBJ1-2; no definite D call. V was clipped by 1 base and J by 4 bases, with 13 bases between them. Germline lookup yields CDR1 SGHAT and CDR2 FQNNGV. CDR3 size: 15 residues. This CDR3 reads CASSLGRASSYGYTF. The DNA of the CDR3 is TGTGCCAGCAGCTTAGGGCGGGCGTCGAGCTATGGCTACACCTTC.

This sequence joins TRBV28 and TRBJ1-5, with TRBD1 identical over 8 bases. This CDR3 comprises 16 residues. Germline V gene sequence: CDR1 MDHEN, CDR2 SYDVKM. Unmatched junction bases numbered 9, after V lost 7 bases and J lost 1 base. The CDR3 nucleotides read TGTGCCAGCAATGCCGGGACAGGCGCCAGCAATCAGCCCCAGCATTTT. This sequence encodes CASNAGTGASNQPQHF.

The chain is built from TRBV9 and TRBJ1-1; D is uncertain. The CDR3 is 13 amino acids. The germline V and J ends were trimmed by 4 bases and 1 base, with 8 bases remaining between them. The V gene's germline CDR1 is SGDLS and CDR2 YYNGEE. The CDR3 region has the DNA TGTGCCAGCAGCCAAGGGAGGAACACTGAAGCTTTCTTT. Its protein is CASSQGRNTEAFF.

The chain combines TRBV30 with TRBJ1-1; 7 bases line up with TRBD1. The CDR3 is made up of 14 amino acids. The germline V gene has CDR1 GTSNPN and CDR2 SVGIG (reference sequence). With V trimmed by 2 bases and J by 2 bases, 5 bases remained unmatched. In nucleotides, the CDR3 is TGTGCCTGGAGTTACCGGGACAGAAACACTGAAGCTTTCTTT. Residues: CAWSYRDRNTEAFF.